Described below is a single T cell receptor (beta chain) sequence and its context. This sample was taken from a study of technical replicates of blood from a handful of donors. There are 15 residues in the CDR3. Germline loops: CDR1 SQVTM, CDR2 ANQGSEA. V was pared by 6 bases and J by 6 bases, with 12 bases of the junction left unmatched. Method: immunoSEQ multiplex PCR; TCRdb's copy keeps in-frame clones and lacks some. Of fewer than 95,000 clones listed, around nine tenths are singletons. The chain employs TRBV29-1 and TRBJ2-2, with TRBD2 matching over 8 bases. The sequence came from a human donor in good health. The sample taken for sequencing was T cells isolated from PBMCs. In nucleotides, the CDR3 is TGCAGCGTACCCCGGGGGGGCCCCGGTTCCGGGGAGCTGTTTTTT. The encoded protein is CSVPRGGPGSGELFF.